This TCR beta chain comes out of a study of shared clonotypes between healthy human individuals. A word on this clone: No antigen is known for it. The same CDR3 arises from other DNA sequences in this sample as well.

General study findings and limits: Non-shared clonotypes were found to have lower generation probabilities than the clonotypes that were shared by all four of the sorted-subset donors. Sharing across four donors was seen in about 5% of naive CD4 clonotypes. As a rule, naive subsets had a larger estimated richness than memory subsets.

Germline V gene data show CDR1 as SGHRS and CDR2 as YFSETQ. The germline V and J ends were trimmed by 1 base and 1 base, with 8 bases remaining between them. CDR3 length: 14 residues. Repertoires were generated with immunoSEQ multiplex PCR, while TCRdb's copy carries only in-frame clones and drops some. The repertoire has millions of clones, approximately 93% of them found once; the top ten carry 0.3% to 0.4%. Sequencing was performed on naive CD4+ T cells from PBMCs. Subset denoted: CD45RA+ positively selected. The sequence came from a young man in good health. Some clones in this sample may be carry-over from other donors' samples. The chain joins TRBV5-1 to TRBJ1-1; maybe TRBD1 (6 bases). The CDR3 DNA follows: TGCGCCAGCAGCTTGACGGGGGCGAACACTGAAGCTTTCTTT. Protein product: CASSLTGANTEAFF.